This T cell receptor (beta chain) was sequenced in a study of cytomegalovirus exposure and HLA in healthy donors (dated by TCRdb to the late 2010s). Regarding the complete study: An earlier analysis of some 500 of the donors reported approximately 290 Gb of sequence data and 117 million unique TCR beta sequences from some 180 million T cells. Roughly 290 gigabases of sequencing data and tens of millions of unique TCR sequences made up an early release that covered under 750 HLA-typed donors. Of the roughly 400 genotyped donors, around 81% fell in the genetic ancestry cluster associated with self-reported Caucasian donors. The study aimed to test whether cataloging public T cell receptors could reveal signatures of past pathogen exposure. The study used immunosequencing to profile the T cell repertoires of approximately 640 subjects and linked those repertoires to cytomegalovirus serostatus. Besides the first cohort of some 670 subjects, a separate validation cohort made up of 120 different subjects was used. The study combined high-throughput TCR immunosequencing, statistical association of individual TCRs with disease status, and machine learning to predict cytomegalovirus infection status. To study patterns of TCR occurrence, a later analysis re-analyzed previously published TCR beta repertoires from several hundred donors and added high-resolution HLA genotyping. The later analysis used no new phenotypic data to find candidate immune exposures, relying instead on TCR beta sequences and their occurrence across donors. In an earlier analysis of more than 550 of the donors, high-throughput TCR beta sequencing was used to judge whether each TCR beta V gene segment behaved as functional or pseudogenic. Donor age, sex, ethnicity and CMV serostatus were compiled alongside the repertoire data. A later genetic analysis used genome-wide SNP genotypes for about 55% of the 666 donors, treating that subset as a discovery cohort. All discovery cohort repertoires had been generated using a single sequencing platform. Both class I and class II loci were covered by HLA typing, at four-digit resolution. The number of donors typed differed by locus, with roughly 629-640 for A, B, C, DRB1 and DQB1, over 500 for DQA1, 600 to 610 for DPA1, and 400 to 490 for DPB1. Because of strong linkage in the cohort, roughly five DR-DQ haplotypes were treated as single units for association and clustering. Among some 400 genotyped donors of the cohort, an average of about 240,000 unique TCR beta nucleotide sequences was sequenced per donor, of which 15% to 20% were non-productive.

Receptor libraries were prepared by the immunoSEQ multiplex PCR assay. For the multiplex PCR, a mixture combining 60 forward primers for TCR Vbeta segments and 13 reverse primers for TCR Jbeta segments was used. The CDR3 region of rearranged TCR beta genes was amplified from genomic DNA by a multiplex PCR assay. The amplified TCR beta libraries were sequenced on the Illumina HiSeq System as 87-base-pair reads. In the original analysis: In a later analysis, tens of millions of unique TCR beta chains were counted across the 500 to 850 repertoires, and around 11 million of these chains were shared by at least two donors. A nearest-neighbor algorithm error-corrected the raw reads and collapsed the reads into unique sequences, merging closely related sequences to remove PCR and sequencing errors. V, D and J gene segments were assigned by aligning CDR3 sequences to IMGT reference sequences. For a sequence to be retained, a match of at least six nucleotides was required to both a V gene segment and a J gene segment. Rearrangements were called productive when the CDR3 lacked stop codons and stayed in frame with V and J; all others were non-productive. CDR3 was defined by IMGT convention, running from the second conserved V-encoded cysteine to the conserved J-encoded phenylalanine. Sequences without an unambiguous match to a single V gene segment were excluded from the earlier analysis of about 640 of the donors. An earlier analysis of about 600 of the donors called V segments functional above 56.7% productive rearrangements and segregating when the between-donor standard deviation exceeded 5%. A statistical classification framework was built for diagnosing cytomegalovirus status from the catalog of TCR beta chain sequences. In a later analysis, V and J genes were assigned by comparing TCR nucleotide sequences against IMGT/GENE-DB human TR gene sequences. Using the TCRdist pipeline, a later analysis assigned CDR3 sequences along with most-parsimonious VDJ recombination scenarios. In a later analysis, every TCR beta chain was defined by the combination of its CDR3 amino acid sequence and its V-gene family, and reads without a unique V-gene family were dropped. To address suspected cross-contamination and a sequencing artifact, a later analysis removed 592 highly shared, low-generation-probability nucleotide sequences. For each public chain, a later analysis derived a clonal expansion index from normalized ranks of inferred template counts within each repertoire. In a later analysis, generation probabilities were computed using a VDJ recombination model fitted to out-of-frame rearrangements, and the results were checked against IGoR. In a later analysis, hypergeometric tests were used to score TCR-TCR, TCR-HLA and TCR-CMV co-occurrence, with a repertoire-size bias correction applied to TCR pairs. False discovery rates were estimated in a later analysis by permuting HLA or CMV assignments 20 times. A later analysis grouped co-occurring TCRs with DBSCAN, adding TCRdist sequence similarity when clustering within HLA-allele-positive subsets. Repertoires with fewer than 30,000 or more than 120,000 public chains, plus five repertoires with anomalous nucleotide sharing, were excluded from co-occurrence clustering. Sourced from immuneACCESS, this table was stored by TCRdb with only in-frame sequences that have V and J called. A share of the clones is absent; for the studies checked, an unresolved V gene accounts for under half, and the remainder has no known explanation. V and J calls and clone size are given by that table; D and trimming were obtained from the DNA. A total of 90,000 to 120,000 clones appear in this sample, around 69% of them only once. Less than 2.5% of the sample is taken by the ten largest.

Points on this clone: Which antigen it targets is not known. Nothing much larger sits one base from this clone, and base qualities are not available.

Its CDR3 holds 15 amino acids, cysteine through phenylalanine. Left in the record is the CDR3 DNA by itself, 45 bases read in frame from the first base. Based on the germline V gene, the CDR1 and CDR2 sequences are SGHTA and FQGNSA. V is shortened by 5 bases, J by 5 bases, and the region joining them spans 18 bases. The cohort comprised several hundred healthy bone marrow donors. Cohort members were all nominally healthy when sampled, although unrecorded immune exposures were likely present. The donor tested CMV seronegative and was one of the 352 seronegative cohort members. A peripheral blood sample was provided by each donor, and peripheral blood mononuclear cells were used for TCR beta sequencing. The Qiagen DNeasy Blood Extraction Kit was used to extract genomic DNA from the blood cell samples. What the work shows at the level of the full study, not this receptor alone: In the study, approximately 160 TCR beta chains were listed as associated with cytomegalovirus. When HLA alleles, especially DR and DQ, strongly co-occurred, attributing TCR associations to individual alleles was difficult. Because the 87-base-pair reads could not distinguish some IMGT-functional V segments, including TRBV6-2 and TRBV6-3, those segments were excluded. Compared with equally common non-associated chains, HLA-associated TCR beta chains in a later analysis were more clonally expanded and had lower generation probabilities. A further reported finding was that TCR beta sequences accurately predicted the HLA-A and HLA-B alleles for most subjects in the first cohort. A few of the identified cytomegalovirus-associated TCR beta chains were confirmed in vitro to be specific for cytomegalovirus antigens. Compared with the roughly 670-donor mean, donors in an Asian-associated ancestry cluster had fewer N-insertions in productive TCRs, according to a later genetic analysis. The only immune exposure information available for the cohort was CMV serostatus. Specific HLA alleles were associated with some 15,000 TCR beta sequences at a false discovery rate of 0.05 in a later analysis. Presence/absence analyses assumed roughly uniform sequencing depth across donors, an assumption that may not hold. In both the original and validation cohorts, the classifier was reported to diagnose cytomegalovirus status with high specificity and sensitivity. According to a later analysis, TCR association rates differed among HLA loci, with DRB1 alleles showing the most associated TCRs and HLA-C alleles showing the fewest. A later analysis reported that several top co-occurrence clusters appeared linked to parvovirus B19, influenza, CMV and Epstein-Barr virus. This cohort had only TCR beta chains sequenced, and the lack of alpha or paired-chain data limited which features could be detected. According to a later analysis, most CMV-associated TCR beta chains appeared to be HLA-restricted, and the HLA associations seemed to be driven largely by CMV exposure. About 15 rarely observed V segments, including chromosome 9 orphons, were excluded from the earlier analysis of some 590 of the donors because counts were too low. Linkage disequilibrium might explain the correlated functional status among segregating V segments, but an unknown experimental factor could not be ruled out. A later genetic analysis associated a missense DCLRE1C variant with V-gene and J-gene trimming of TCR beta chains, and an independent cohort replicated the association. Because HLA typing was unavailable for some donors at each locus, only the typed subset was used in association tests. The sequencing pipeline was judged likely to have produced a cluster of highly shared sequence variants as a technical artifact. Most TCR sequences were seen in very few donors, while some public TCRs were found in many individuals. An earlier analysis of approximately 500 of the donors showed that most TCR beta V segments appeared in productive rearrangements either about 87% or about 30% of the time, which broadly matched IMGT annotations. The authors suggested that the approach could potentially be generalized to other disease states and immunological phenotypes.

The V and J segments used are TRBV7-2 and TRBJ2-5, with a tentative D gene TRBD1 over 6 matching bases. The sample consisted of PBMCs. The receptor's source is a man younger than 35 in good health and CMV-seronegative. CDR3 sequence: CASSPQDLTGETQYF. The nucleotide sequence is given as TGTGCCAGCAGCCCGCAAGACTTAACAGGGGAGACCCAGTACTTC. With the portions outside the CDR3 filled from the reference TRBV7-2 and TRBJ2-5 genes, the complete variable region becomes GAGVSQSPSNKVTEKGKDVELRCDPISGHTALYWYRQSLGQGLEFLIYFQGNSAPDKSGLPSDRFSAERTGGSVSTLTIQRTQQEDSAVYLCASSPQDLTGETQYFGPGTRLLVL.